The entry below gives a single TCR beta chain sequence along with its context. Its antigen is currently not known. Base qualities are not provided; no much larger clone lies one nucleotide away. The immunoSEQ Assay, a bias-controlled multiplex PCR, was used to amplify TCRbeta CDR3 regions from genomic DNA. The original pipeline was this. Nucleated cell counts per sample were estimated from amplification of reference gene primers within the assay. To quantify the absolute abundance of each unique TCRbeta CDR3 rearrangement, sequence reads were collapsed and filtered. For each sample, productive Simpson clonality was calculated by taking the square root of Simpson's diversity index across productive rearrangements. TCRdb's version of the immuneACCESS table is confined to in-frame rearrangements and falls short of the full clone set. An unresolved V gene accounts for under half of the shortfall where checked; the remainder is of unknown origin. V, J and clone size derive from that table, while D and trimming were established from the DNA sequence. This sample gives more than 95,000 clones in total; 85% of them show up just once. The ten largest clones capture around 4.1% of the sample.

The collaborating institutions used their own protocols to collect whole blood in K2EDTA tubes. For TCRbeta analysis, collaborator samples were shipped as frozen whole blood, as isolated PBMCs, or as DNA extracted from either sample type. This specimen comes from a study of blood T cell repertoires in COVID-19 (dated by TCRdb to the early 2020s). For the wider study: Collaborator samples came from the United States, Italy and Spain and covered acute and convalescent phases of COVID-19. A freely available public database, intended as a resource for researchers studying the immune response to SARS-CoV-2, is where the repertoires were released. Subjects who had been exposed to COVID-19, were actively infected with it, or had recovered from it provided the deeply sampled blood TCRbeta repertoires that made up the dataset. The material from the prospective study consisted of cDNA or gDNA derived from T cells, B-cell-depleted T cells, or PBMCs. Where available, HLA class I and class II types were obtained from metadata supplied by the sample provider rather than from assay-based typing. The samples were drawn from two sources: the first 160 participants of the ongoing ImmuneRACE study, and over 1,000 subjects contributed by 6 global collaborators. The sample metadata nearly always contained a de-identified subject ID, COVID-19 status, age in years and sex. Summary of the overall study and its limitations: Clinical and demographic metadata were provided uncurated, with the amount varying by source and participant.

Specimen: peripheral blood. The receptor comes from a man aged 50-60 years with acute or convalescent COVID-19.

Read as DNA, the sequence is TGTGCCAGCAGTTACACCGGACAGGGGTACACTGAAGCTTTCTTT. It specifies CASSYTGQGYTEAFF. This chain is built from TRBV6-5 and TRBJ1-1, and 9 junctional nucleotides match TRBD1. Reading the germline V gene gives CDR1 MNHEY and CDR2 SVGAGI. The CDR3 has 15 amino acids, counting the end cysteine and phenylalanine. Only the CDR3 region is kept as DNA, spanning 45 bases read in frame from base 1. Trimming accounts for 2 bases at V and 3 bases at J, while the number of junction bases matched to no gene is 4.